Each of the 4 T cell receptor beta chains below was sequenced from the same sample in a study of blood T cells in healthy people across ages (dated by TCRdb to between 2015 and 2017). Receptor amplification or capture employed 5' RACE. Sequencing instrument: Illumina HiSeq 2500. A second PCR of roughly 7 to 12 cycles was performed with a sample-barcoded 5' primer and a J-beta primer mix. TCRdb cleaned the public reads at Q25 with fastp, built clones with MiXCR and kept in-frame beta chains. A single entry per CDR3 protein holds the most common genes and DNA from its merged rows. The table for this sample lists hundreds of thousands of distinct CDR3 sequences; roughly 43% of them were counted only once. In total, the top ten clones hold around 30% of the sample. The material sequenced was blood. These receptors all come from a man older than 75 in good health.

This clonotype was seen ten or more times. The J gene is TRBJ2-7, the V gene TRBV10-3; D gene ambiguous. The germline CDR1 and CDR2 sequences are ENHRY and SYGVKD. The CDR3 length is 13 residues. Between the trimmed V and J ends, which lost 7 bases and 5 bases, there was a span of 15 bases. The CDR3 loop is CAITAQVSHEQYF. In DNA, the CDR3 is TGTGCCATCACCGCCCAGGTATCCCACGAGCAGTACTTC.

The rearrangement joins TRBV4-1 to TRBJ1-2; TRBD1 might be the D (5 bases). Trimming shortened V by 0 bases and J by 3 bases, and 14 bases separated the two germline ends. The CDR3 is made up of 16 amino acids. CDR1 and CDR2 (germline): MGHRA, YSYEKL. CDR3 bases: TGCGCCAGCAGCCAAGATGGGGGAGGAGGGGACTATGGCTACACCTTC. Translation: CASSQDGGGGDYGYTF.

The rearrangement joins TRBV28 to TRBJ2-7; D is possibly TRBD1 or TRBD2 (5 bases each). The CDR3 sequence is 15 residues long. Trimming removed 5 bases at V and 2 bases at J, with 16 bases between. CDR1 and CDR2 (germline): MDHEN, SYDVKM. The CDR3 DNA is TGTGCCAGCAGTCCAGGGACGGGTGAGGCCTACGAGCAGTACTTC. It encodes CASSPGTGEAYEQYF.

This clonotype was observed many times. This rearrangement joins TRBV7-8 to TRBJ2-1, with TRBD2 identical over 12 bases. The CDR3 spans 15 residues. Trimming took 6 bases from V and 7 from J; bases not matched to a gene: 7. Germline assignment: CDR1 SGHVS and CDR2 FQNEAQ. The CDR3 DNA sequence: TGTGCCAGCAGTCGGGGACTAGCGGGCGGGAATGAGCAGTTCTTC. Residues: CASSRGLAGGNEQFF.